This T cell receptor (beta chain) was sequenced for a study of cytomegalovirus exposure and HLA in healthy donors. Germline V gene lookup returns CDR1 MNHEY and CDR2 SMNVEV (reference sequence). The CDR3 is 14 residues long. Trimming cost V 6 bases and J 3 bases, with 14 bases left between them. Clones were sequenced by immunoSEQ multiplex PCR, and TCRdb holds only the in-frame ones, with some missing. The sample carries 120,000 or so clones, approximately 90% recorded once. This sequence originates from a woman between 18 and 30 years old in good health and CMV-seronegative. The chain carries TRBV27 and TRBJ1-1, with D perhaps TRBD1 (5 bases). Specimen: PBMCs. The CDR3 nucleotides are TGTGCCAGCAGACGGAGGGGCTCAGACACTGAAGCTTTCTTT. It specifies CASRRRGSDTEAFF.